One sample yielded the 11 T cell receptor beta chains listed below, sequenced in a study of PD-1 blockade in classical Hodgkin lymphoma. Stated time point: cycle 4 day 1 (C4D1), after five to seven weeks of nivolumab. Every single patient, without exception, relapsed after autologous stem cell transplantation, and brentuximab vedotin exposure varied. The assay was immunoSEQ multiplex PCR, and TCRdb's table has in-frame clones only and misses some. The sample shows almost 95,000 clones, approximately 83% of them seen only once. Sequencing used peripheral blood mononuclear cells (PBMCs), obtained before the fourth cycle of nivolumab. Receptors originate from a human donor with classical Hodgkin lymphoma.

The chain has TRBV28 and TRBJ2-3, with a possible D match to TRBD2 (5 bases). Germline V CDR1 and CDR2: MDHEN, SYDVKM. The CDR3 length is 14 residues. V lost 5 bases, J lost 6 bases, and 15 bases lay in between. The CDR3 region is CASSPLGRGDTQYF. CDR3 coding DNA: TGTGCCAGCAGTCCTTTGGGCCGCGGGGATACGCAGTATTTT.

The CDR3 region is CASSQVTNTGELFF. The CDR3 nucleotides are TGCGCCAGCAGCCAAGTTACGAACACCGGGGAGCTGTTTTTT. This chain connects TRBV4-3 to TRBJ2-2; D not resolved. The germline gives CDR1 LGHNA, CDR2 YSLEER. Trimming cost V 1 base and J 0 bases, with 3 bases left between them. This CDR3 has 14 residues.

J is TRBJ2-3 and V is TRBV7-9, with 7 bases lining up with TRBD2. Unmatched junction bases numbered 2, after V lost 1 base and J lost 4 bases. Germline CDR1 reads SEHNR; CDR2 reads FQNEAQ (reference sequence). The CDR3 has 14 amino acids. The CDR3 bases are TGTGCCAGCAGCTTAGGCGGGAGTGCAGATACGCAGTATTTT. It specifies CASSLGGSADTQYF.

This sequence joins TRBV21-1 and TRBJ2-7; the table names TRBD2, a call not compared with the DNA. TRBV21-1 is marked as a pseudogene. This CDR3 contains 13 residues. In DNA, the CDR3 is TGTGCCAGCAGCAACTTCCGAGCCTACGAGCAGTACTTC. Its translation is CASSNFRAYEQYF.

This rearrangement joins TRBV5-4 to TRBJ2-2; D ambiguous. Germline CDR1 SGHNT, CDR2 YYREEE (reference sequence). V dropped 4 bases and J dropped 1 base, with 14 bases sitting between them. This CDR3 is built from 16 residues. The CDR3 sequence is CASSLRKPGNTGELFF. CDR3 coding DNA: TGTGCCAGCAGCCTAAGAAAACCGGGGAACACCGGGGAGCTGTTTTTT. The full variable domain, with the rest looked up from reference TRBV5-4 and TRBJ2-2, is ETGVTQSPTHLIKTRGQQVTLRCSSQSGHNTVSWYQQALGQGPQFIFQYYREEENGRGNFPPRFSGLQFPNYSSELNVNALELDDSALYLCASSLRKPGNTGELFFGEGSRLTVL.

The V and J genes are TRBV7-9 and TRBJ1-1; a possible D gene is TRBD1 (5 bases). This CDR3 is 13 amino acids long. V was shortened by 5 bases and J by 5 bases, with 12 bases between the two germline ends. Germline V lookup: CDR1 SEHNR, CDR2 FQNEAQ (reference sequence). The CDR3 DNA is TGTGCCAGCAGCCCAGGGAGGAGAACTGAAGCTTTCTTT. Translated, it gives CASSPGRRTEAFF.

The V and J genes are TRBV19 and TRBJ2-2; D not resolved. V was shortened by 6 bases and J by 3 bases, with 8 bases between the two germline ends. This CDR3 spans 13 amino acids. CDR1 LNHDA and CDR2 SQIVND come from the germline V gene (reference sequence). CDR3 protein: CASSPRDTGELFF. The CDR3 region has the DNA TGTGCCAGTAGCCCCCGGGACACCGGGGAGCTGTTTTTT.

The chain links TRBV19 to TRBJ1-5; D unclear. Germline V lookup: CDR1 LNHDA, CDR2 SQIVND (reference sequence). V lost 0 bases and J 0 bases, leaving 9 bases between the germline ends. This CDR3 has 16 residues. CDR3 residues: CASSIERDFSNQPQHF. The CDR3 DNA reads TGTGCCAGTAGTATAGAACGGGATTTTAGCAATCAGCCCCAGCATTTT.

The chain employs TRBV19 and TRBJ1-1, with no clear D. The CDR3 is made up of 15 amino acids. Germline V gene sequence: CDR1 LNHDA, CDR2 SQIVND (reference sequence). The V and J ends lost 1 base and 1 base respectively, with 10 bases between them. The CDR3 DNA sequence: TGTGCCAGTAGTATAGTTGGAGGATCGAACACTGAAGCTTTCTTT. Translated, it gives CASSIVGGSNTEAFF. Using reference TRBV19 and TRBJ1-1 for the parts outside the CDR3, the full variable domain is DGGITQSPKYLFRKEGQNVTLSCEQNLNHDAMYWYRQDPGQGLRLIYYSQIVNDFQKGDIAEGYSVSREKKESFPLTVTSAQKNPTAFYLCASSIVGGSNTEAFFGQGTRLTVV.

CDR3 nucleotides: TGTGCCAGCAGCTTAGCAGTAGGGAACACTGAAGCTTTCTTT. Protein sequence: CASSLAVGNTEAFF. The V call is TRBV7-6, the J call TRBJ1-1; D is undetermined. The germline V and J ends were trimmed by 0 bases and 1 base, with 6 bases remaining between them. The CDR3 totals 14 residues. Germline values: CDR1 SGHVS, CDR2 FNYEAQ. The variable domain in full, completed from reference TRBV7-6 and TRBJ1-1, reads GAGVSQSPRYKVTKRGQDVALRCDPISGHVSLYWYRQALGQGPEFLTYFNYEAQQDKSGLPNDRFSAERPEGSISTLTIQRTEQRDSAMYRCASSLAVGNTEAFFGQGTRLTVV.

V gene TRBV5-4 combines with J gene TRBJ2-2; 9 bases fit TRBD1. The CDR3 spans 16 residues. V dropped 4 bases and J dropped 5; count of bases not matched to a gene: 9. Germline CDR1 and CDR2: SGHNT and YYREEE (reference sequence). CDR3 in amino acids: CASSRYGTGLTGELFF. The CDR3, as DNA: TGTGCCAGCAGCCGATACGGGACAGGGTTAACCGGGGAGCTGTTTTTT.